This T cell receptor (beta chain) derives from a study of identical twins (dated by TCRdb to about 2016). Study-level background: TCR alpha and beta repertoires from monozygotic twins, unrelated adults of various ages and cord blood were deep-sequenced to test whether fetal clonotypes persist. Replicate twin experiments were performed at different times using different library preparation protocols to rule out contamination. Overall study outcomes, separate from this receptor: Zero-insertion analyses could be partly confounded by invariant T cells such as MAIT and iNKT, although diverse VJ usage argued against such confounding for most clonotypes. Abundant cord blood beta clonotypes had fewer insertions, young adult naive repertoires showed a similar but weaker trend, and memory repertoires showed no such trend. In monozygotic twins, out-of-frame TCR alpha sharing was systematically underestimated by recombination models, although the models agreed with sharing between unrelated individuals. Conclusions relied on cross-sectional statistical analysis, since the same donors could not be followed over many years. Compared with coincidental sharing between unrelated individuals, out-of-frame TCR alpha sequences shared between twins showed an excess of sequences with low generation probability. A weaker excess of twin sharing was found in beta out-of-frame sequences because the signal-to-noise ratio was lowered by fewer shared sequences.

All donors were healthy Caucasians. Three pairs of female monozygotic twins, all aged about 18 to 30 years, made up the twin cohort. Positive isolation kits from Invitrogen were used to isolate the CD4+ and CD8+ T cell populations. The germline V gene yields MDHEN for CDR1 and SYDVKM for CDR2. The CDR3 goes from the cysteine to the phenylalanine over 11 residues. The read is trimmed to its CDR3 DNA, 33 bases read in frame from base 1. Concerning this clonotype itself: Its antigen has not been determined. No qualities accompany the bases; no much larger clone lies one base away.

Library preparation was by 5' RACE. Instrument used: Illumina HiSeq 2000. A universal primer binding site was added through template switching, and the final cDNA carried a unique molecular identifier so that TCR cDNA molecules could be counted accurately. First-strand cDNA for TCR alpha and beta chains was synthesized from specific primers in the conserved constant-segment region. To control for contamination, every cDNA library was double barcoded, receiving both a SMART-Mk sample barcode and Illumina barcodes. Two successive PCR steps introduced TruSeq adapter sequences along with Illumina sample barcodes. The TCR alpha and beta cDNA libraries were sequenced on the Illumina HiSeq platform using custom primers. On the study's bioinformatics: MiGEC was used to process raw reads and extract unique molecular identifiers, and MiXCR was used to find CDR3 positions. Recombination models were inferred per individual with the repgenHMM and IGoR tools using an EM algorithm. The analysis of shared clonotypes was done with the tcR package in R, with sharing normalized by the product of cloneset sizes. Out-of-frame nonproductive sequences were analyzed to study raw recombination free of thymic and clonal selection effects. Starting from the raw public reads, TCRdb applied fastp trimming at Q25, assembled clones with MiXCR and retained in-frame beta chains. Every CDR3 protein is listed once, alongside the most common genes and DNA of its rows. The V and J calls here are based on TCRdb, not the publication. Present in this sample are a few hundred thousand distinct CDR3 sequences, 20% to 25% of which were seen just once. Of the sample, about 2.7% falls within the top ten clones.

The same sample was also used in a study of T cells expressing NK-cell markers. According to the second study: Three sorted T-cell subsets (CD3+CD56+NKG2C+, CD3+CD56+NKG2C- and CD3+CD56-NKG2C+) from under 10 donors had their TCR beta-chain repertoires profiled. Seven of the eight sequenced donors were HCMV-seropositive and one was HCMV-seronegative. To restrict sorting to alphabetaTCR-expressing T cells, an anti-gammadeltaTCR antibody was added in several experiments. For five or six donors, the dominant CD3+CD56+NKG2C+ clonotypes were among the top 10 CD8+ clonotypes and accounted for 1.0-7.0% of CD8+ T cells. Those dominant clonotypes were again the most abundant among CD3+CD56-NKG2C+ cells in a handful of donors, at roughly 25-60.1%. Whether the expanded NKG2C-expressing T cell clones were specific for HCMV antigens remained unclear. Randomly selected healthy volunteers, three men and five women, were used as the eight sequenced donors. HCMV serostatus was determined by detecting HCMV-specific IgG in serum with a commercial ELISA kit. Reads were demultiplexed and grouped by UMI with MIGEC, and clonotypes were assembled and quantified with MiTCR. To exclude erroneous sequences, only TCR cDNA sequences supported by at least two reads were retained. The tcR package was used for downstream repertoire analysis, with clonotypes matched between fractions based on CDR3 nucleotide sequence plus V segment. VDJmatch was used to annotate antigen specificity against VDJdb, with one amino acid substitution in CDR3 permitted.

The V gene is TRBV28 and the J gene is TRBJ1-6; the D gene is unclear. Sequencing input: CD4+ T cells sorted from blood. This TCR came from a woman in her late teens or twenties in good health. The CDR3 reads as follows: CAVAFNSPLHF. The nucleotide sequence is TGTGCAGTGGCATTTAATTCACCCCTCCACTTT.